The TCR beta chain described here comes from a study of regulatory T cells in long-lasting Graves disease (dated by TCRdb to the early 2020s). Regarding the study in general: Persistent Graves' disease was defined as antithyroid drug treatment for over 5 years with persistently positive TSH receptor autoantibodies. Persistent Graves' disease patients were compared with newly diagnosed Graves' disease patients by peripheral blood TCR sequencing and RNA sequencing. The study was registered as a clinical trial and conducted in China. A total of about 33 samples underwent TCR sequencing, from roughly 13 patients with persistent Graves' disease and some 20 patients with newly diagnosed Graves' disease. Persistent Graves' disease patients in the clinical cohort had taken antithyroid drugs for around 10 years on average. The paper's findings and limits, for the study overall: Sequencing and analysis were limited to the TCR beta chain. Peripheral blood alone was examined, since thyroid tissue, which constituted the primary lesion, could not be accessed. The small sample size was acknowledged by the authors as a limitation that may reduce accuracy. Persistent Graves' disease patients showed lower TCR Shannon entropy and fewer highly expanded clones than newly diagnosed patients, suggesting clonal expansion. Persistent disease showed preferential use of TRBV28, TRBJ1-2 and TRBJ2-5, whereas newly diagnosed disease favored TRBV20-1 and TRBJ2-1. A larger number of public clonotypes was shared among persistent patients (around 2,700) than among newly diagnosed patients (more than 850).

For this clonotype: The antigen this receptor binds is unknown. Base quality data are lacking; no much larger clone is found one base away.

This sample's time point label indicates: persistent/refractory GD, antithyroid drugs over 5 years with positive TRAb. RNA was extracted from PBMCs in TRIzol for both TCR sequencing and RNA sequencing. Graves' disease was diagnosed according to American Thyroid Association guidelines. The patients came from an endocrinology department in Xi'an, China. Each patient gave approximately 9 milliliters of peripheral blood, collected in an EDTA anticoagulant tube. PBMCs were isolated by Ficoll Paque Plus density gradient separation without further T cell sorting. An Agilent 2100 Bioanalyzer and agarose gel were used to check RNA quality, while a NanoDrop 2000 measured RNA concentration. The library was produced with multiplex PCR. The sequencer listed for this sample is Illumina HiSeq 4000. TCR beta libraries were built with iRepertoire HTBI primers and Arm-PCR amplification of CDR3 regions. PCR products were gel purified before sequencing. In the paper's pipeline: Gene usage analysis of CDR3 amino acid clonotypes relied on the approximately 62 TRBV and over 13 TRBJ segments identified across samples. Filtered high-quality paired reads were merged into contigs using COPE and FqMerger. BLAST was used to align contigs to IMGT TRBV, TRBD and TRBJ reference genes, with CDR3 defined following IMGT. Highly expanded clones were defined as clonotypes with a frequency above 0.1%. Shannon entropy was used to measure repertoire diversity, and the Gini coefficient was used to measure V-J evenness. A clonotype found in more than one individual was treated as public. In TCRdb, the public reads were trimmed at Q25 with fastp and aligned with MiXCR, with productive beta chains retained. CDR3 protein sequences are deduplicated, and each keeps its most common genes and DNA. TCRdb, not the original authors, processed these V and J calls. The sample table shows about 290,000 distinct CDR3 sequences, and around 20% are seen once. The top ten constitute more than 55% of the sample.

Trimming takes 1 base from V and 1 base from J, and the germline ends sit 13 bases apart. Spanning cysteine to phenylalanine, the CDR3 consists of 16 amino acids. Only CDR3 DNA is held: 48 bases, read in frame from base 1. CDR1 and CDR2 were assigned from the germline V gene as LGHNA and YSLEER. This specimen was peripheral blood mononuclear cells (PBMCs), taken when the disease was refractory, from a patient treated with antithyroid drugs. The sequence was obtained from a female donor with Graves disease. This sequence uses TRBV4-3 and TRBJ2-5, with TRBD2 tentatively as D gene (6 bases match). The nucleotides read TGCGCCAGCAGCCAAGGGACGGGCGGGACCCAAGAGACCCAGTACTTC. This translates into CASSQGTGGTQETQYF.